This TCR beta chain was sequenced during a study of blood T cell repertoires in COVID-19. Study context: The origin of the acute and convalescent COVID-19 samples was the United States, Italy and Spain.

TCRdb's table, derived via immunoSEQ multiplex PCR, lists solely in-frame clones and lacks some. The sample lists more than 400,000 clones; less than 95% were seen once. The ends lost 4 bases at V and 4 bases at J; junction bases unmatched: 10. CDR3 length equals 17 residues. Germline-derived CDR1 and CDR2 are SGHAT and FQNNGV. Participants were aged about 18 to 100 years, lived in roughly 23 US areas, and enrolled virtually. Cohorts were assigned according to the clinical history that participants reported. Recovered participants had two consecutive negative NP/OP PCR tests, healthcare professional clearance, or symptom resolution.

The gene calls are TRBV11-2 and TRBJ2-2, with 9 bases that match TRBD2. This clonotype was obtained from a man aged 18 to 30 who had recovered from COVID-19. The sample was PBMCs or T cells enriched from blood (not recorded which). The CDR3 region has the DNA TGTGCCAGCAGCTCCCTCCGTGGACTAGCGAGCACCGGGGAGCTGTTTTTT. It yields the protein CASSSLRGLASTGELFF.